These T cell receptor beta chains were read from a single sample in a study of T cells after yellow fever vaccination. TCRdb reprocessed the 5' RACE reads via MiXCR and lists one record per CDR3 protein. This sample has hundreds of thousands of distinct CDR3 sequences; around an eighth occur once, and the top ten carry more than 12%. The sequencing here drew on PBMCs, taken on the day of the yellow fever booster vaccination. The receptors were gathered from a man under 40 who received the YFV17D yellow fever vaccine. Each CDR3 is given with its conserved first and last residue. Fields, in order: J gene, V gene, D gene, clone size, CDR3 DNA, CDR3 protein. D genes are given only for firm matches. Where a row states a size, it is once, few, many or the class of an expanded clone; other rows omit it.

TRBJ2-1	TRBV5-4	-	few	TGTGCCAGCAGCAGCGGACAGACTTCGTCCTACAATGAGCAGTTCTTC	CASSSGQTSSYNEQFF
TRBJ2-7	TRBV2	-	few	TGTGCCACCCTGATCGAAGACAGGTACTACGAGCAGTACTTC	CATLIEDRYYEQYF
TRBJ1-1	TRBV6-5	-	few	TGTGCCAGCAGTTCTCCTCATAGGGGCAGAATGAACACTGAAGCTTTCTTT	CASSSPHRGRMNTEAFF
TRBJ1-1	TRBV28	-	few	TGTGCCAGCAGTAGCCCGGGGGCCAACACTGAAGCTTTCTTT	CASSSPGANTEAFF
TRBJ2-7	TRBV28	-	-	TGTGCCAGCAGTTTTCTGAGTTCCCTATACGAGCAGTACTTC	CASSFLSSLYEQYF
TRBJ2-5	TRBV29-1	TRBD2	few	TGCAGCGTTGAAGACGGGGGGGAGACCCAGTACTTC	CSVEDGGETQYF
TRBJ2-1	TRBV11-2	-	few	TGTGCCAGCAGCTTACCATCCAGCGGGCACCCCTTCAATGAGCAGTTCTTC	CASSLPSSGHPFNEQFF
TRBJ2-3	TRBV29-1	TRBD2	-	TGCAGCGCCGCCGGGACTAGCGGGATGGATACGCAGTATTTT	CSAAGTSGMDTQYF
TRBJ2-5	TRBV7-2	-	-	TGTGCCAGCAGCTTAAACGCGGGATGGGGAGAGACCCAGTACTTC	CASSLNAGWGETQYF
TRBJ2-7	TRBV12-3/TRBV12-4	-	-	TGTGCCAGCAGCCCGGAGGGGGTGCCCCACGAGCAGTACTTC	CASSPEGVPHEQYF
TRBJ2-5	TRBV5-1	TRBD1	many	TGCGCCAGCAGCTTGGAGGGACAGGGAGAGACCCAGTACTTC	CASSLEGQGETQYF
TRBJ2-2	TRBV5-4	-	few	TGTGCCAGCAGCGAGGGACTTTACACCGGGGAGCTGTTTTTT	CASSEGLYTGELFF
TRBJ2-7	TRBV7-9	-	few	TGTGCCAGCAGCAGATATAGCGACCGAATAAGCTCCTACGAGCAGTACTTC	CASSRYSDRISSYEQYF
TRBJ2-5	TRBV14	-	-	TGTGCCAGCAGCAATATGGGGGCCCCCCCGAGGCAGTACTTC	CASSNMGAPPRQYF
TRBJ2-4	TRBV28	-	few	TGTGCCAGCAGCCGACAGGTGGCAAACATTCAGTACTTC	CASSRQVANIQYF
TRBJ2-4	TRBV6-1	TRBD1	few	TGTGCCAGCGGGGACAGGGGTTCAGACATTCAGTACTTC	CASGDRGSDIQYF
TRBJ2-7	TRBV19	TRBD2	few	TGTGCCAGCCGAGTCGGGGGGGGGACCTACGAGCAGTACTTC	CASRVGGGTYEQYF
TRBJ2-1	TRBV5-1	TRBD2	-	TGCGCCAGCAGAGCCCTAACCGGGACTAGCGGGACCCTTGTCTCCTACAATGAGCAGTTCTTC	CASRALTGTSGTLVSYNEQFF
TRBJ2-3	TRBV30	-	few	TGTGCCTTGACCTCCGGGACCGGAACAGATACGCAGTATTTT	CALTSGTGTDTQYF
TRBJ2-2	TRBV12-3/TRBV12-4	-	many	TGTGCCAGCAGAGGGGGATCGTCCGGGGAGCTGTTTTTT	CASRGGSSGELFF
TRBJ2-5	TRBV7-2	TRBD2	-	TGTGCCAGCACCACTAGAGGCGGGAGAGACCAAGAGACCCAGTACTTC	CASTTRGGRDQETQYF
TRBJ1-5	TRBV24-1	TRBD1	few	TGTGCCACCTCCCTGGGACAGTCCAATCAGCCCCAGCATTTT	CATSLGQSNQPQHF
TRBJ2-1	TRBV5-1	-	many	TGCGCCAGCAGCCTGGAATCGACCGCTGAGCAGTTCTTC	CASSLESTAEQFF
TRBJ2-1	TRBV9	-	-	TGTGCCAGCAGCGTACTGGGGGGCCCCCGGAGGGATGAGCAGTTCTTC	CASSVLGGPRRDEQFF
TRBJ2-7	TRBV18	TRBD2	few	TGTGCCAGCTCACCCATGTTAGCGGGAGGGCACGAGCAGTACTTC	CASSPMLAGGHEQYF
TRBJ1-1	TRBV12-3/TRBV12-4	-	-	TGTGCCAGCAGTTTTCGGGGGGGCCCTTGGGCTGAAGCTTTCTTT	CASSFRGGPWAEAFF
TRBJ1-1	TRBV7-8	TRBD1	few	TGTGCCAGCAGCTCCTTACAGGGGGCTACCGAAGCTTTCTTT	CASSSLQGATEAFF
TRBJ2-3	TRBV5-5	TRBD2	-	TGTGCCAGCAGCTTGAGACTAGCGGGTCGGCTGAGCACAGATACGCAGTATTTT	CASSLRLAGRLSTDTQYF
TRBJ1-5	TRBV7-2	TRBD1	-	TGTGCCAGCAGCTTACAGGGGGCTGGGGAGCCCCAGCATTTT	CASSLQGAGEPQHF
TRBJ2-7	TRBV12-3/TRBV12-4	TRBD2	-	TGTGCCAGCAGTAAGTCGGGACTAGCGGGGAGCTCCTACGAGCAGTACTTC	CASSKSGLAGSSYEQYF
TRBJ2-3	TRBV24-1	TRBD1	few	TGTGCCACCGGGACAGGAGATACGCAGTATTTT	CATGTGDTQYF
TRBJ2-5	TRBV20-1	-	few	TGCAGTGCTAGAGATCAGGGAGGAGGAGGAGAGACCCAGTACTTC	CSARDQGGGGETQYF
TRBJ2-1	TRBV3-1	-	-	TGTGCCAGCAGCCAAACGCGGACGTTCAATGAGCAGTTCTTC	CASSQTRTFNEQFF